This passage covers 8 T cell receptor beta chains from one sample sequenced in a study of blood T cell repertoires in COVID-19. Data came from immunoSEQ multiplex PCR; TCRdb stores just in-frame clones and leaves some out. This table holds about 200,000 clones, around 80% found once. Specimen: peripheral blood. These receptors all come from a man aged 35 to 55 with acute or convalescent COVID-19.

The chain is built from TRBV21-1 and TRBJ1-1. TRBV21-1 is a listed pseudogene. This CDR3 comprises 12 residues. CDR3: CARRRGGGEAFF. CDR3 in DNA: TGTGCCAGGCGCCGGGGGGGAGGTGAAGCTTTCTTT.

The chain uses TRBV5-4 and TRBJ1-4; 8 positions agree with TRBD1. Germline CDR1 is SGHNT and CDR2 is YYREEE (reference sequence). The CDR3 runs to 14 residues. V shed 4 bases, J shed 6 bases, and the junction held 5 bases outside the gene matches. The CDR3 loop reads CASSQQGGDEKLFF. In nucleotides, the CDR3 is TGTGCCAGCAGCCAACAGGGGGGGGATGAAAAACTGTTTTTT.

The rearrangement links TRBV6-2 or TRBV6-3 to TRBJ1-2, with D possibly matching TRBD1 (5 bases). The germline V gene encodes CDR1 MNHEY and CDR2 SVGEGT. The CDR3 has 14 residues. Trimming removed 2 bases at V and 4 bases at J, with 11 bases between. CDR3 residues: CASSYGPRVYGYTF. DNA for the CDR3: TGTGCCAGCAGTTACGGTCCCAGGGTCTATGGCTACACCTTC.

This clone came up a few times. This chain uses TRBV15 with TRBJ1-5, with 7 bases lining up with TRBD1. The CDR3 contains 14 residues. From germline, CDR1 is LNHNV and CDR2 YYDKDF (reference sequence). The trim removed 0 bases at V and 8 bases at J, leaving 4 bases unmatched. CDR3 nucleotide sequence: TGTGCCACCAGCAGAGACCCTACAGGGGAGCCCCAGCATTTT. Translated: CATSRDPTGEPQHF.

The V and J genes are TRBV18 and TRBJ1-3, with TRBD1 matching over 8 bases. Trimming removed 6 bases from V and 0 bases from J; junction bases left unmatched: 1. Germline V gene sequence: CDR1 KGHSH, CDR2 LQKENI. The CDR3 spans 14 residues. The CDR3: CASSTGVSGNTIYF. DNA of the CDR3: TGTGCCAGCTCGACAGGGGTCTCTGGAAACACCATATATTTT.

This clone was observed a handful of times. The chain recombines TRBV27 with TRBJ1-1; maybe TRBD1 (5 bases). This CDR3 is 15 amino acids long. Germline lookup yields CDR1 MNHEY and CDR2 SMNVEV (reference sequence). Between the trimmed V and J ends, which lost 1 base and 7 bases, there was a span of 16 bases. This CDR3 is CASSLWGQGEGEAFF. The CDR3 DNA reads as TGTGCCAGCAGTTTATGGGGCCAAGGGGAGGGTGAAGCTTTCTTT.

This chain connects TRBV2 to TRBJ2-1, with TRBD2 identical over 15 bases. The trim removed 6 bases at V and 6 bases at J, leaving 9 bases unmatched. Germline V lookup: CDR1 SNHLY, CDR2 FYNNEI. CDR3 length equals 17 residues. The CDR3 here is CASSAGRTSGRANEQFF. The CDR3 region has the DNA TGTGCCAGCAGCGCCGGTAGGACTAGCGGGAGGGCCAATGAGCAGTTCTTC.

The rearrangement uses TRBV7-6 and TRBJ2-2, with 7 positions matching TRBD2. The V and J ends lost 2 bases and 4 bases, in that order; junction bases with no gene match: 4. This CDR3 spans 15 amino acids. Germline CDR1 reads SGHVS; CDR2 reads FNYEAQ. The CDR3 DNA reads TGTGCCAGCAGCTTATACCAGCGGGGCACCGGGGAGCTGTTTTTT. Its translation: CASSLYQRGTGELFF.